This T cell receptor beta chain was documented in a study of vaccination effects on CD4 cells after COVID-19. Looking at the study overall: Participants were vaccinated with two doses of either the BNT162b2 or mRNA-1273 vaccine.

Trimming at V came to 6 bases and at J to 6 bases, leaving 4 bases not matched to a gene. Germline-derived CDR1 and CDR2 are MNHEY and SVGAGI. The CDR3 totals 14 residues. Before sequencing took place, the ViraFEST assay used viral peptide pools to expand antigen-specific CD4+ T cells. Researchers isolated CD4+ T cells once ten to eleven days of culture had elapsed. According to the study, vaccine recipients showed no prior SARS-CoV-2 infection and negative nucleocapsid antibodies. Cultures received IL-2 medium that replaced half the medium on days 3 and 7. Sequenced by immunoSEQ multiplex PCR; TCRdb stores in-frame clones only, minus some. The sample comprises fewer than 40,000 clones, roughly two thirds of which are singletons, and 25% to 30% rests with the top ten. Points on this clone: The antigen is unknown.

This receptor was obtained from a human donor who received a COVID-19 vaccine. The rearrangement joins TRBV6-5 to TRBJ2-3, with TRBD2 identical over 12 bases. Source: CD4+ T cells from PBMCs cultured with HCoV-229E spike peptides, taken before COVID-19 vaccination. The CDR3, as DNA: TGTGCCAGCAGAAAACTAGCGGGGGGCGATACGCAGTATTTT. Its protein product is CASRKLAGGDTQYF.